This TCR beta chain was identified during a study of T cell clones after liver transplantation. Measured with immunoSEQ multiplex PCR; TCRdb has only the in-frame clones, and not every one. The repertoire holds tens of thousands of clones, with roughly two thirds as singletons. CDR1 and CDR2 (germline): WNHNN, SYGVQD (reference sequence). The V gene end was trimmed by 6 bases and the J gene end by 0 bases; junction bases not matched to a gene: 1. CDR3 length: 13 residues. This clone has just a few counts. The sequences come from CD4+ T cells from blood, collected before liver transplant. This chain connects TRBV10-1 to TRBJ1-1; 7 bases agree with TRBD1. The sequence was obtained from a human donor who received a liver transplant. Here the CDR3 reads CASSRGVNTEAFF. CDR3 nucleotides: TGCGCCAGCAGCAGGGGGGTGAACACTGAAGCTTTCTTT.